This T cell receptor (beta chain) is from a study of read filtering for tumor transcriptome and immune sequencing. Study context: After DNase treatment, RNA was made into whole-transcriptome libraries. TCR-mapped reads were about 4.05 to 10.27 million with IR-seq versus about 85 to 1,300 with RNA-seq.

This clonotype showed up just a few times. The antigen remains undetermined. V was pared by 0 bases and J by 6 bases, with 0 bases of the junction left unmatched. Germline V CDR1 and CDR2: MRHNA, SNTAGT. The CDR3 extends over 14 amino acids. Whole-study results and caveats: In IR-seq, single-read clonotypes were roughly 80% of clonotypes but approximately 3.5% of reads. This fraction held mixed bone marrow immune cells after CD138-negative sorting.

Molecular barcoded adaptors covering alpha/delta and beta/gamma chains were used on 400 to 450 ng RNA. MiXCR, applied by TCRdb to the reads, yields one record per CDR3 protein. Of approximately 57,000 distinct CDR3 sequences listed, around 12% are singletons. The sequencing sample was made of a population of CD138-negative cells sorted from bone marrow. V gene TRBV6-4 combines with J gene TRBJ2-2; 8 nucleotides line up with TRBD1. This clonotype was obtained from a donor aged 40 or older with multiple myeloma. The CDR3 here is CASSDSTGAGELFF. In DNA, the CDR3 is TGTGCCAGCAGTGACTCGACAGGGGCCGGGGAGCTGTTTTTT.